This T cell receptor beta chain was profiled in a study of Graves' ophthalmopathy and Graves' hyperthyroidism. Germline V lookup: CDR1 MNHNS, CDR2 SASEGT. Trimming left V 6 bases short and J 8 bases short, with 25 bases between. The CDR3 consists of 16 residues. Notes on the study in general: Thyroid clonotypes that were expanded above 0.001 frequency mostly also appeared in blood.

The sequenced template was RNA, covering the TCR beta CDR3 region. A first-round RT-PCR used HTBI primers, followed by a second-round multiplex PCR. TCRdb re-analysed the multiplex PCR reads in MiXCR, keeping a single row per CDR3 protein. The table includes around 400,000 distinct CDR3 sequences, around 18% detected once. This clonotype was seen repeatedly, ten times or more. No antigen is known for it. The sequenced material came from peripheral blood. The V gene is TRBV6-1, the J gene TRBJ1-1; TRBD1 might be the D (5 bases). This sequence was found in a woman under 30 with Graves' ophthalmopathy. The CDR3 sequence: CASREGSWQPKREAFF. The CDR3 bases are TGTGCCAGCAGAGAGGGGAGTTGGCAGCCCAAACGGGAAGCTTTCTTT.